This TCR beta chain was found in a study of T-cell reconstitution after alpha-beta-depleted transplantation in children. The CDR3 extends over 16 amino acids. Germline assignment: CDR1 DFQATT and CDR2 SNEGSKA (reference sequence). J gave up 4 bases and V 3 bases, and 13 bases lay outside the gene matches. This clonotype occurred a few times. Using unique molecular identifiers, the investigators prepared the TCRbeta library. A single record per CDR3 protein comes from TCRdb applying MiXCR to the PCR reads. The sample includes about 980,000 distinct CDR3 sequences, about 26% of them seen just once. This material consisted of PBMCs, mostly from graft donor cells, taken 360 days after TCRalphabeta/CD19-depleted stem cell transplant. The V call is TRBV20-1, the J call TRBJ1-2; 8 bases align to TRBD1. This receptor was obtained from a boy less than two years old who had a stem cell transplant for SCID, so the T cells may come from the graft donor. CDR3 region: CSASVSPGGLGYGYTF. CDR3 sequence (DNA): TGCAGTGCTAGCGTTTCCCCAGGGGGCCTCGGCTATGGCTACACCTTC.